The 8 T cell receptor beta chains listed next were all sequenced from one sample in a study of neurological immune-mediated disorders. MiXCR was run by TCRdb on the 5' RACE reads, yielding one entry per CDR3 protein. Of roughly 89,000 distinct CDR3 sequences listed, 2% to 3% are singletons. The specimen was PBMCs. These receptors all come from a woman between 25 and 40 years old with multiple sclerosis.

This clonotype came up many times. The chain recombines TRBV12-3 or TRBV12-4 with TRBJ1-2; TRBD1 aligns across 7 bases. This CDR3 has 15 residues. V shed 1 base, J shed 4 bases, and the junction held 6 bases outside the gene matches. CDR3 amino acids: CASSLGPGQIYGYTF. CDR3 nucleotides: TGTGCCAGCAGTTTAGGGCCGGGACAGATCTATGGCTACACCTTC.

In its sample, this clonotype was seen many times. The chain carries TRBV6-1 and TRBJ2-7; 11 bases agree with TRBD1. The germline gives CDR1 MNHNS, CDR2 SASEGT. The length of the CDR3 is 14 residues. J gave up 1 base and V 10 bases, and 6 bases lay outside the gene matches. CDR3 protein: CAIRDRGNSYEQYF. As DNA, the CDR3 is TGTGCCATCCGGGACAGGGGGAATTCCTACGAGCAGTACTTC.

This clonotype was counted at least ten times. The chain recombines TRBV7-9 with TRBJ2-1, with 8 bases aligning to TRBD2. CDR3 length: 18 amino acids. Germline trimming cut 3 bases from V and 3 bases from J; bases unmatched to any gene: 13. Per the germline V gene, CDR1 is SEHNR and CDR2 is FQNEAQ (reference sequence). The CDR3 sequence is CASSFRTSRGGGYNEQFF. The CDR3 coding sequence is TGTGCCAGCAGCTTTAGGACTAGCCGGGGTGGGGGCTACAATGAGCAGTTCTTC.

The table lists this clonotype with many counts. The chain uses TRBV6-5 and TRBJ2-3; D perhaps matches TRBD2 (6 bases). The CDR3 runs 14 residues. Trimming cost V 0 bases and J 4 bases, with 8 bases left between them. The germline gives CDR1 MNHEY, CDR2 SVGAGI. CDR3 sequence reads: CASSYSGEADTQYF. Written as DNA, the CDR3 is TGTGCCAGCAGTTACTCGGGGGAGGCAGATACGCAGTATTTT.

Many counts were recorded for this clonotype. The gene calls are TRBV5-1 and TRBJ2-1; 13 positions agree with TRBD2. Unmatched junction bases numbered 5, after V lost 0 bases and J lost 5 bases. This CDR3 region has 17 residues. The germline V gene has CDR1 SGHRS and CDR2 YFSETQ. The CDR3 nucleotides are TGCGCCAGCAGCTTGGTACTAGCGGGAGGGTTCGACAATGAGCAGTTCTTC. It specifies CASSLVLAGGFDNEQFF. The complete variable domain, with remaining parts taken from reference TRBV5-1 and TRBJ2-1, reads KAGVTQTPRYLIKTRGQQVTLSCSPISGHRSVSWYQQTPGQGLQFLFEYFSETQRNKGNFPGRFSGRQFSNSRSEMNVSTLELGDSALYLCASSLVLAGGFDNEQFFGPGTRLTVL.

This clonotype was counted at least ten times. The rearrangement links TRBV5-1 to TRBJ1-5, with 9 positions matching TRBD1. Trimming at V came to 0 bases and at J to 4 bases, leaving 14 bases not matched to a gene. Germline lookup yields CDR1 SGHRS and CDR2 YFSETQ. The CDR3 loop spans 19 amino acids. Here the CDR3 DNA reads TGCGCCAGCAGCTTGGATCCCCCGGGACAGGGTTATTTGAATCAGCCCCAGCATTTT. Translating gives CASSLDPPGQGYLNQPQHF. The whole variable domain, filled in from reference TRBV5-1 and TRBJ1-5, reads KAGVTQTPRYLIKTRGQQVTLSCSPISGHRSVSWYQQTPGQGLQFLFEYFSETQRNKGNFPGRFSGRQFSNSRSEMNVSTLELGDSALYLCASSLDPPGQGYLNQPQHFGDGTRLSIL.

At least ten counts were recorded for this clonotype. J is TRBJ2-1 and V is TRBV24-1, with D possibly matching TRBD1 (5 bases). V was cut by 6 bases and J by 8 bases, with 13 bases left in between. The germline V gene encodes CDR1 KGHDR and CDR2 SFDVKD. The CDR3 has 13 residues. CDR3 in amino acids: CATSRQGADEQFF. The CDR3 nucleotides read TGTGCCACCAGTAGGCAGGGCGCCGATGAGCAGTTCTTC.

This clonotype was counted many times. V gene TRBV29-1 combines with J gene TRBJ2-1; D tentatively reads TRBD1 or TRBD2 (5 bases each). The CDR3 covers 17 residues. V was clipped by 0 bases and J by 0 bases, with 15 bases between them. Germline V gene lookup returns CDR1 SQVTM and CDR2 ANQGSEA. CDR3 in DNA: TGCAGCGTTGAAGATCCGGGGCGCTCAGGCTCCTACAATGAGCAGTTCTTC. Protein: CSVEDPGRSGSYNEQFF.